The next 7 T cell receptor beta chains were all read from a single sample in a study of blood T cell repertoires in COVID-19. The table came from immunoSEQ multiplex PCR; TCRdb's copy has only in-frame clones and leaves some out. The repertoire holds about 110,000 clones, with 71% as singletons. The sequenced material came from peripheral blood. The receptors here all came from a human donor with acute or convalescent COVID-19. The donor label of this sample is uncertain.

The V and J genes are TRBV5-1 and TRBJ2-3, with TRBD2 matching over 14 bases. This CDR3 has 16 residues. After removal of 4 bases from V and 5 bases from J, the junction contained 6 bases not matched to a gene. Germline values: CDR1 SGHRS, CDR2 YFSETQ. CDR3 amino acids: CASSMTSGGAQDTQYF. The CDR3 DNA sequence: TGCGCCAGCAGCATGACTAGCGGGGGGGCCCAAGATACGCAGTATTTT.

The J gene is TRBJ2-1, the V gene TRBV5-8, with 7 bases aligning to TRBD1. This CDR3 spans 15 amino acids. The germline gives CDR1 SGHTS, CDR2 YDEGEE. Trimming took 4 bases from V and 6 from J; bases not matched to a gene: 10. The CDR3 bases are TGTGCCAGCAGCCCCCGGACAGGTTGGAGCAATGAGCAGTTCTTC. Translation: CASSPRTGWSNEQFF.

V and J are TRBV5-1 and TRBJ1-1; no reliable D call. The CDR3 has 12 residues. Germline loops: CDR1 SGHRS, CDR2 YFSETQ. The V and J ends lost 3 bases and 0 bases respectively, with 3 bases between them. CDR3 loop: CASSSVNTEAFF. In nucleotides, the CDR3 is TGCGCCAGCAGCTCGGTGAACACTGAAGCTTTCTTT.

J is TRBJ1-5 and V is TRBV4-1, with D perhaps TRBD1 (5 bases). V was trimmed by 1 base and J by 2 bases, leaving 12 bases between them. The CDR3 contains 16 residues. Looked up from germline, CDR1 is MGHRA and CDR2 is YSYEKL. CDR3 sequence reads: CASSQGRDLRNQPQHF. The CDR3 bases are TGCGCCAGCAGCCAAGGCAGGGATCTGCGCAATCAGCCCCAGCATTTT.

The count of this clone is one. The CDR3 loop reads CASSIGGGADFYGYTF. CDR3 nucleotides: TGTGCCAGTAGTATAGGGGGAGGCGCTGACTTCTATGGCTACACCTTC. The chain combines TRBV19 with TRBJ1-2; D is unclear. Germline V lookup: CDR1 LNHDA, CDR2 SQIVND (reference sequence). The CDR3 is 16 residues long. Trimming stripped 1 base from V and 4 bases from J, with 16 bases between.

This clone was observed at least ten times. The chain has TRBV9 and TRBJ2-3, with 11 nucleotides matching TRBD2. Losses at the gene ends were 3 bases for V and 0 bases for J; bases not matched to a gene: 24. The CDR3 length is 23 residues. Germline loops: CDR1 SGDLS, CDR2 YYNGEE. The CDR3 protein is CASSARQAPSGGSEPISTDTQYF. Written as DNA, the CDR3 is TGTGCCAGCAGCGCCCGACAAGCCCCTAGCGGGGGGTCTGAGCCTATAAGCACAGATACGCAGTATTTT.

The rearrangement uses TRBV6-5 and TRBJ1-6; D may be TRBD1 (6 bases). Trimming removed 7 bases at V and 9 bases at J, with 13 bases between. CDR1 is MNHEY, CDR2 SVGAGI, per germline. This CDR3 is built from 13 residues. This CDR3 is CASNLGRGSPLHF. Written as DNA, the CDR3 is TGTGCCAGCAACCTGGGCAGGGGTTCACCCCTCCACTTT.